This TCR beta chain was identified during a study of cytomegalovirus exposure and HLA in healthy donors. Turning to the study itself: Unique TCRs numbering approximately 81 million, obtained from HLA-typed donors, made up an early data release.

The CDR3 covers 15 residues. With 4 bases clipped from V and 2 bases from J, the junction kept 5 bases outside the gene matches. Germline assignment: CDR1 SGHRS and CDR2 YFSETQ. Points from the study as a whole: Across HLA loci, a later analysis found differing TCR association rates, with DRB1 most and HLA-C fewest. As a later analysis revealed, most CMV-associated TCR beta chains appeared HLA-restricted. Donor immune exposure was known only as CMV serostatus.

As for this clone: Its antigen remains unidentified.

In the PCR, 60 Vbeta and 13 Jbeta primers were used. Only in-frame clones appear in the TCRdb table, and some are missing; sequencing was by immunoSEQ multiplex PCR. The sample lists around 190,000 clones, less than 85% occurring once. The sequence derives from a man aged 35 to 55 in good health and CMV-seronegative. The rearrangement joins TRBV5-1 to TRBJ2-7, with 11 positions matching TRBD1. The source material was PBMCs. The chain's CDR3 is CASSPWGQGAYEQYF. In nucleotides, the CDR3 is TGCGCCAGCAGCCCCTGGGGACAGGGGGCCTACGAGCAGTACTTC. The complete variable domain, with remaining parts taken from reference TRBV5-1 and TRBJ2-7, reads KAGVTQTPRYLIKTRGQQVTLSCSPISGHRSVSWYQQTPGQGLQFLFEYFSETQRNKGNFPGRFSGRQFSNSRSEMNVSTLELGDSALYLCASSPWGQGAYEQYFGPGTRLTVT.